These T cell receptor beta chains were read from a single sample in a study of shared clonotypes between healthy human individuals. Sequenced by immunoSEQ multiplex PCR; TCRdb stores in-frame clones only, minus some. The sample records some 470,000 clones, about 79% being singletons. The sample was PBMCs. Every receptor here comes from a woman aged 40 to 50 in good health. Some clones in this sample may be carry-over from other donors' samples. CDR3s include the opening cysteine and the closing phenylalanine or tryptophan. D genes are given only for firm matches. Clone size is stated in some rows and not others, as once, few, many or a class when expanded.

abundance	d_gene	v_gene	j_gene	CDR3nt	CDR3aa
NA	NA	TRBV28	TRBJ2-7	TGTGCCAGCAGTTTTCTGGGGGTGTACGAGCAGTACTTC	CASSFLGVYEQYF
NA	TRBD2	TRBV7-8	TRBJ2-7	TGTGCCAGCAGCGCAACCGGGACTAGCGTTTACGAGCAGTACTTC	CASSATGTSVYEQYF
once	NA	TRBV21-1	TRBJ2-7	TGTGCCAGCAGCAAATTCTTCCCAGTGGGGGGCGCCCACGAGCAGTACTTC	CASSKFFPVGGAHEQYF
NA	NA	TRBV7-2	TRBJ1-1	TGTGCCAGCAGCTTACAGCCCCCGAGCAGAGCTTTCTTT	CASSLQPPSRAFF
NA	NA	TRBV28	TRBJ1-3	TGTGCCACCCAAACGGGGGATAGGGACACCATATATTTT	CATQTGDRDTIYF
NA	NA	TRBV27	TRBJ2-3	TGTGCCAGCAGTTTTAGACAGGGCACAGATACGCAGTATTTT	CASSFRQGTDTQYF
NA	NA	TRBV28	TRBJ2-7	TGTGCCAGCAGTTTGACGGGGACTGGCTCCTACGAGCAGTACTTC	CASSLTGTGSYEQYF
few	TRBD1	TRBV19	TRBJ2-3	TGTGCCAGTATGACAGGGGGTAGGGGTCGGACAGATACGCAGTATTTT	CASMTGGRGRTDTQYF
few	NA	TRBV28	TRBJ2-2	TGTGCCAGCCAAGGCGGAGGCCCAGATTCCCCCGGGGAGCTGTTTTTT	CASQGGGPDSPGELFF
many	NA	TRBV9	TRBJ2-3	TGTGCCAGCAGCGTAGTTGCGGGAATAACAGATACGCAGTATTTT	CASSVVAGITDTQYF
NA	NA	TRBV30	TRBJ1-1	TGTGCCTGGATTAGGCAGGGGACGACTGAAGCTTTCTTT	CAWIRQGTTEAFF